This TCR beta chain stems from a study of OX40 agonist ivuxolimab in advanced cancers. The overall study: Participants could have had prior anti-PD-1, anti-PD-L1 or anti-CTLA-4 therapy, and approximately 37% had some.

As to this clone: Its antigen remains unknown.

Some clones are missing from TCRdb's copy, which holds only in-frame ones; the method was immunoSEQ multiplex PCR. The table lists about 110,000 clones, more than 70% of them singletons, with less than 0.35% in the top ten. Notes on the study in general: There were, on average, more expanded clones in CD8+ T cells than in CD4+.

The TCR originated in an adult with an advanced solid tumor such as melanoma, head and neck, liver or kidney cancer. The sequencing used CD4+ or CD8+ T cells sorted from blood, collected in a trial of the OX40 agonist ivuxolimab.

The CDR3 sequence: CASHSRTGGQSEAFF. CDR3 nucleotides: TGTGCCAGCCATTCACGGACAGGGGGCCAATCTGAAGCTTTCTTT. The rearrangement joins TRBV19 to TRBJ1-1, with 11 bases aligning to TRBD1. The V and J ends lost 9 bases and 6 bases, in that order; junction bases with no gene match: 12. Germline V gene lookup returns CDR1 LNHDA and CDR2 SQIVND (reference sequence). This CDR3 has 15 amino acids.